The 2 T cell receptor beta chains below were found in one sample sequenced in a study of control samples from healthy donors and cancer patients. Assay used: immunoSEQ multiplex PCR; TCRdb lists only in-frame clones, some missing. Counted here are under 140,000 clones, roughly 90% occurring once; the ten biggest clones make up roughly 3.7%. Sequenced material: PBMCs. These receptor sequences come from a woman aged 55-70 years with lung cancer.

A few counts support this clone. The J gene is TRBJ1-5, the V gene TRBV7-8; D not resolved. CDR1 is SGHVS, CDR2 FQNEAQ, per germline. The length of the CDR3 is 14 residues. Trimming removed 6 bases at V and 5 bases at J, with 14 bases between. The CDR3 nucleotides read TGTGCCAGCAGTTTTTCGGGGATCGATCAGCCCCAGCATTTT. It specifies CASSFSGIDQPQHF.

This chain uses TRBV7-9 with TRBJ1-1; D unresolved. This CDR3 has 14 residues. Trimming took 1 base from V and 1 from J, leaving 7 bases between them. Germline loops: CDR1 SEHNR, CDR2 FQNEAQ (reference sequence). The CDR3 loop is CASSLDAGNTEAFF. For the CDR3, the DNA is TGTGCCAGCAGCTTAGATGCAGGGAACACTGAAGCTTTCTTT.